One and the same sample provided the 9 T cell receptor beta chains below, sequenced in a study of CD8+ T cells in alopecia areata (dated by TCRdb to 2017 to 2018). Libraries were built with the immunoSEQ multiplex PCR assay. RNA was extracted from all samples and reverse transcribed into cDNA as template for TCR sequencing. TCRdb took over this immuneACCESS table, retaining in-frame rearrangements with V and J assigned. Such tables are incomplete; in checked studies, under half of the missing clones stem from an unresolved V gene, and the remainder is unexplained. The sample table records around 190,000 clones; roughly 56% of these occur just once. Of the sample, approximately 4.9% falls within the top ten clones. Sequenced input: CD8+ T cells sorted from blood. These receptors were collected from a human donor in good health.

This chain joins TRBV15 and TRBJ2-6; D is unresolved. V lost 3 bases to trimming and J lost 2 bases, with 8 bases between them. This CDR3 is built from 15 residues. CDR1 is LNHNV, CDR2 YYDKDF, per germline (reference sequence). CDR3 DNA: TGTGCCACCAGCAGGACCACGACTGGGGCCAACGTCCTGACTTTC. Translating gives CATSRTTTGANVLTF.

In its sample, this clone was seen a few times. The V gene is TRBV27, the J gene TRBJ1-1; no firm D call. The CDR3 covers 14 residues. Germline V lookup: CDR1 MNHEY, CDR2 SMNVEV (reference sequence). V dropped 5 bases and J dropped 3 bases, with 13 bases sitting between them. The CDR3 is CASSGVEWDTEAFF. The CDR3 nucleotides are TGTGCCAGCAGTGGGGTCGAATGGGACACTGAAGCTTTCTTT.

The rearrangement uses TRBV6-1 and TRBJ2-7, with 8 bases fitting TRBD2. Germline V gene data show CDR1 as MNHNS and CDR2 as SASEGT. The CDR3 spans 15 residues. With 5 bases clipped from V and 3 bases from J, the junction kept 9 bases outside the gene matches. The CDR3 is CASSPLSGGVYEQYF. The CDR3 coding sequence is TGTGCCAGCAGTCCCCTGTCGGGAGGGGTCTACGAGCAGTACTTC.

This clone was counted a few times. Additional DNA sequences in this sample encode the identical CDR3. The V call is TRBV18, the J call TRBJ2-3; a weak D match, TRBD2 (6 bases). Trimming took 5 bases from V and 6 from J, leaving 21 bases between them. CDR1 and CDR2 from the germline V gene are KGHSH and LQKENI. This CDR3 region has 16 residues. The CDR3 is CASSDSRDSTLDTQYF. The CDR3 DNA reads TGTGCCAGCTCAGATTCCCGGGACTCCACCCTGGATACGCAGTATTTT. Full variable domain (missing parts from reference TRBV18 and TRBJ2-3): NAGVMQNPRHLVRRRGQEARLRCSPMKGHSHVYWYRQLPEEGLKFMVYLQKENIIDESGMPKERFSAEFPKEGPSILRIQQVVRGDSAAYFCASSDSRDSTLDTQYFGPGTRLTVL.

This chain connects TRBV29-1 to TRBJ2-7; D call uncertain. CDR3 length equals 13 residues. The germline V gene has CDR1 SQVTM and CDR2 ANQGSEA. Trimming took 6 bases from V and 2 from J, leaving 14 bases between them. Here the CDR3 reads CSVPGPGPYEQYF. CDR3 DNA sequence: TGCAGCGTCCCTGGCCCGGGTCCCTACGAGCAGTACTTC.

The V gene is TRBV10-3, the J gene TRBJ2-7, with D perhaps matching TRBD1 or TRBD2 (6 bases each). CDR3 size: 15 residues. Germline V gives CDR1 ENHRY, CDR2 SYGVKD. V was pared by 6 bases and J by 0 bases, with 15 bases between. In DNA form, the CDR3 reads TGTGCCATCAGAGAGGGGGGCGGTAGCTCCTACGAGCAGTACTTC. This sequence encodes CAIREGGGSSYEQYF.

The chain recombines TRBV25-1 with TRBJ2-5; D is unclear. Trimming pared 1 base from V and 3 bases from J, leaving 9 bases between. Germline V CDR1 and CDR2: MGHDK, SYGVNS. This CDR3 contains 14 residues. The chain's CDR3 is CASSESSSEETQYF. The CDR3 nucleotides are TGTGCCAGCAGTGAATCGAGTAGTGAAGAGACCCAGTACTTC. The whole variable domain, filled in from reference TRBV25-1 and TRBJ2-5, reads EADIYQTPRYLVIGTGKKITLECSQTMGHDKMYWYQQDPGMELHLIHYSYGVNSTEKGDLSSESTVSRIRTEHFPLTLESARPSHTSQYLCASSESSSEETQYFGPGTRLLVL.

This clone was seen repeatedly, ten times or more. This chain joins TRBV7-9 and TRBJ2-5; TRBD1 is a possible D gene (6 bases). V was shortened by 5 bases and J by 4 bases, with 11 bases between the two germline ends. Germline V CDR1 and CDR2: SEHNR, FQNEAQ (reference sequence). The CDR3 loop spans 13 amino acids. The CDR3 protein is CASSPPGAETQYF. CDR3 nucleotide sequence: TGTGCCAGCAGCCCCCCAGGGGCAGAGACCCAGTACTTC.

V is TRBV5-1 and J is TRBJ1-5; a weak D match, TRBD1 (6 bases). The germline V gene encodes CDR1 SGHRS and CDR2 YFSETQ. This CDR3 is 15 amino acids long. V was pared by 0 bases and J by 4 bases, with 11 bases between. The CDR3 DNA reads TGCGCCAGCAGCTTGGCAGGGGCCTTTAATCAGCCCCAGCATTTT. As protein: CASSLAGAFNQPQHF.